This T cell receptor (beta chain) comes out of a study of shared clonotypes between healthy human individuals. With 4 bases clipped from V and 2 bases from J, the junction kept 4 bases outside the gene matches. Germline V gene data show CDR1 as LNHDA and CDR2 as SQIVND (reference sequence). The CDR3 runs to 15 residues. Study-wide results and caveats: Sorted-subset sequencing, rarefaction showed, was incomplete despite large depth. Naive subsets generally exceeded memory subsets in estimated richness. The low donor count limited represented genetic and exposure-history diversity.

Clones were read by immunoSEQ multiplex PCR, and TCRdb kept only the in-frame ones, dropping some. The data contain more than 1.2 million clones, 98% of them singletons. Details on this clone: Its antigen is not identified.

There were no recent acute infections or vaccinations among the donors, who were healthy HIV-negative adults. This receptor was identified in a man aged 25-45 years in good health. The sequencing input was naive CD4+ T cells sorted from blood. Sample subset: CD45RA+ positively selected. This chain uses TRBV19 with TRBJ2-7, with 11 bases aligning to TRBD1. The DNA of the CDR3 is TGTGCCAGTAGTAGAGGGACAGGGGGAACCTACGAGCAGTACTTC. Translating it yields CASSRGTGGTYEQYF.